This T cell receptor beta chain was captured by sequencing in a study of blood T cell repertoires in COVID-19. In the study overall: Nucleic acid was either cDNA or gDNA, and it came from T cells, B-cell-depleted T cells, or PBMCs.

Trimming shortened V by 5 bases and J by 6 bases, and 10 bases separated the two germline ends. Germline values: CDR1 SNHLY, CDR2 FYNNEI. This CDR3 has 12 amino acids. Repertoires were generated with immunoSEQ multiplex PCR, while TCRdb's copy carries only in-frame clones and drops some. This table holds tens of thousands of clones, less than 95% found once. This clonotype originated in a human donor with active COVID-19. The donor label of this sample is uncertain. The V call is TRBV2, the J call TRBJ1-1, with D possibly TRBD1 on 5 matching bases. Source material: peripheral blood. This CDR3 reads CASSFQGAEAFF. The CDR3 nucleotides read TGTGCCAGCAGTTTCCAGGGCGCTGAAGCTTTCTTT. Looking up the rest from reference TRBV2 and TRBJ1-1 gives the full variable domain: EPEVTQTPSHQVTQMGQEVILRCVPISNHLYFYWYRQILGQKVEFLVSFYNNEISEKSEIFDDQFSVERPDGSNFTLKIRSTKLEDSAMYFCASSFQGAEAFFGQGTRLTVV.